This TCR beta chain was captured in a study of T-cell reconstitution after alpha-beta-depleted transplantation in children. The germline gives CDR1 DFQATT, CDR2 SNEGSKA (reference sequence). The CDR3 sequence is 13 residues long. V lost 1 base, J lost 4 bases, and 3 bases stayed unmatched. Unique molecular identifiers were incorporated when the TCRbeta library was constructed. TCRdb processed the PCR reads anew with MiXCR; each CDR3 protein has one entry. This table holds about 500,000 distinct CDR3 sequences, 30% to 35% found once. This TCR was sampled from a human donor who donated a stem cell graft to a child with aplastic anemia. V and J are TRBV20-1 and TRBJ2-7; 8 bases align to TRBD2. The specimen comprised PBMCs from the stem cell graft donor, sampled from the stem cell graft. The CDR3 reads CSARGQREYEQYF. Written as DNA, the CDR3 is TGCAGTGCTAGAGGTCAGCGGGAGTACGAGCAGTACTTC.